This T cell receptor beta chain originates from a study of blood T cell repertoires in COVID-19. The CDR3 spans 15 residues. Germline values: CDR1 WSHSY, CDR2 SAAADI. V trimming: 7 bases; J trimming: 4 bases; junction bases outside the gene matches: 12. Assay: immunoSEQ multiplex PCR; the TCRdb copy retains only in-frame clones and omits some. Of over 250,000 clones in the sample, about 87% are singletons; the top ten hold less than 6%. The genes are TRBV10-2 and TRBJ2-5; 7 nucleotides agree with TRBD1. The source of this sequence is a woman aged 25 to 39 who had recovered from COVID-19. What was sequenced was PBMCs or T cells enriched from blood (not recorded which). CDR3 sequence (DNA): TGCGCCAGCAACCCGACGGGACAGCCTGTAGAGACCCAGTACTTC. Translation: CASNPTGQPVETQYF.